This TCR beta chain was documented in a study of blood T cell repertoires in COVID-19. In the study overall: Collection of acute and convalescent COVID-19 samples took place in the United States, Italy and Spain. In each case, the material was cDNA or gDNA derived from T cells, B-cell-depleted T cells, or PBMCs.

Looked up from germline, CDR1 is SGHTA and CDR2 is FQGNSA. The CDR3 covers 14 residues. V lost 2 bases, J lost 2 bases, and 6 bases lay in between. In the study's own analysis: Reference gene primers were amplified, and this amplification served to estimate nucleated cell counts. The table came from immunoSEQ multiplex PCR; TCRdb's copy has only in-frame clones and leaves some out. Clone size and V and J calls were adopted from that table, with D and trimming inferred from the DNA. The repertoire holds some 150,000 clones, with more than 75% as singletons. The source material was peripheral blood. The sequence derives from a man aged 40-49 years with acute or convalescent COVID-19. The chain has TRBV7-2 and TRBJ2-2; no clear D. CDR3 sequence: CASSLSGNTGELFF. For the CDR3, the DNA is TGTGCCAGCAGCTTATCAGGCAACACCGGGGAGCTGTTTTTT.